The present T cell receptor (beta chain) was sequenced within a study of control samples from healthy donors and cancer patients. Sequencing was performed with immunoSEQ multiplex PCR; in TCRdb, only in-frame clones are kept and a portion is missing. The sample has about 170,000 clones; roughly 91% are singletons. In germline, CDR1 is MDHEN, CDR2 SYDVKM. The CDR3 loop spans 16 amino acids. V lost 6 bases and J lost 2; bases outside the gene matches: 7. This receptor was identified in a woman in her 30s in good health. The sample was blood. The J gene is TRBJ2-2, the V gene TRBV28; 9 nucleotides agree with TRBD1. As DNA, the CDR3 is TGTGCCAGCAGCCTCACAGGGGGCAGAAACACCGGGGAGCTGTTTTTT. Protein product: CASSLTGGRNTGELFF.